This T cell receptor (beta chain) was captured by sequencing in a study of beta chain features in type 1 diabetes. Reverse transcription of all isolated RNA meant that expressed TCRB transcripts were sequenced. TCRdb's copy holds only in-frame clones and misses some; the assay was immunoSEQ multiplex PCR. The table lists 110,000 to 150,000 clones, approximately 9.8% of them singletons. The length of the CDR3 is 16 residues. CDR1 is SEHNR and CDR2 is FQNEAQ in the germline V gene (reference sequence). V dropped 5 bases and J dropped 11; count of bases not matched to a gene: 15. The clonotype comes from a woman aged 40 to 50 in good health. This rearrangement joins TRBV7-9 to TRBJ2-4, with TRBD2 identical over 10 bases. Material: central memory CD4+ T cells from blood. The CDR3 sequence is CASSPETSGPRGVQYF. Here the CDR3 DNA reads TGTGCCAGCAGCCCTGAGACTAGCGGGCCTCGCGGGGTTCAGTACTTC. The whole variable domain, remainder taken from reference TRBV7-9 and TRBJ2-4, is DTGVSQNPRHKITKRGQNVTFRCDPISEHNRLYWYRQTLGQGPEFLTYFQNEAQLEKSRLLSDRFSAERPKGSFSTLEIQRTEQGDSAMYLCASSPETSGPRGVQYFGAGTRLSVL.